These 23 T cell receptor beta chains came from one sample sequenced in a study of T cell clonality in common variable immunodeficiency. Using immunoSEQ multiplex PCR, the repertoire was profiled, and TCRdb retains in-frame clones only, with some absent. The sample was found to contain 40,000 to 60,000 clones, and every one recurs. The specimen sequenced was peripheral blood mononuclear cells. Receptor source: a person aged 18 to 70 in good health.

There are many counts of this clone. The covered CDR3 bases are TGTGCCAGCAGTGATGGTTCGGTTTATGGTGAAAAA. This translates into CASSDGSVYGEK. The whole CDR3 is CASSDGSVYGEKLFF. V and J are TRBV6-1 and TRBJ1-4; D gene ambiguous. The read comes to an end 3 residues before the CDR3 does, leaving the germline J gene to fill in the end. This CDR3 has 15 amino acids. The V gene's germline CDR1 is MNHNS and CDR2 SASEGT. With 3 bases removed from V and 7 bases from J, the gap between germline ends came to 15 bases.

This clone came up many times. The sequence runs out 3 residues before the end of the CDR3; the remainder is reconstructed from the germline J gene. The chain carries TRBV7-6 and TRBJ2-2; D not resolved. The V end lost 5 bases, the J end lost 10 bases, and 23 bases lay between the germline ends. Germline V gene sequence: CDR1 SGHVS, CDR2 FNYEAQ. The CDR3 loop spans 16 amino acids. The part of the CDR3 DNA that was read is TGTGCCAGCAGCCAAATTCCCGTCTATTCTGTAGAGGAG. Its translation is CASSQIPVYSVEE. The CDR3, in full, reads CASSQIPVYSVEELFF.

In this sample, this clone turned up many times. The CDR3 protein is CAWSEGSYNEQFF. CDR3 DNA (partial): TGTGCCTGGAGTGAGGGCTCCTACAATGAG. The genes are TRBV30 and TRBJ2-1; D is unresolved. The sequence runs out 3 residues before the end of the CDR3; the remainder is reconstructed from the germline J gene. Germline values: CDR1 GTSNPN, CDR2 SVGIG (reference sequence). CDR3 size: 13 residues. The V end lost 1 base, the J end lost 0 bases, and 4 bases lay between the germline ends.

This clone appeared many times. Sequencing ends 3 residues short of the CDR3 end; the germline J gene provides the rest. V gene TRBV5-1 combines with J gene TRBJ1-2; 8 bases agree with TRBD1. The CDR3 consists of 16 residues. CDR1 is SGHRS, CDR2 YFSETQ, per germline. The trim removed 4 bases at V and 4 bases at J, leaving 12 bases unmatched. The CDR3 reads CASSPSQGGSLYGYTF. The sequenced CDR3 bases are TGCGCCAGCAGCCCTTCACAGGGGGGGAGCCTCTATGGC.

This clone was detected many times. Its ends do not fully match the called genes, so a read error is possible. Read sequence stops 3 residues before the CDR3 end, and the germline J gene provides the missing end. This sequence joins TRBV7-7 and TRBJ2-5; 7 bases are a match to TRBD1. Germline V gives CDR1 SSHAT, CDR2 FNYEAQ (reference sequence). The CDR3 runs 14 residues. The CDR3 bases that were read are TGTGCTAGCAGCCAGACAGGGACCAAAGAGACC. It yields the protein CASSQTGTKET. The whole CDR3 protein reads CASSQTGTKETQYF. The variable domain in full, completed from reference TRBV7-7 and TRBJ2-5, reads GAGVSQSPRYKVTKRGQDVTLRCDPISSHATLYWYQQALGQGPEFLTYFNYEAQPDKSGLPSDRFSAERPEGSISTLTIQRTEQRDSAMYRCASSQTGTKETQYFGPGTRLLVL.

This clone was found a few times. The CDR3 region is CASSVILAGGTDTYTF. The sequenced CDR3 bases are TGTGCCAGCAGTGTTATTCTAGCGGGAGGCACAGATACC. The rearrangement uses TRBV6-1 and TRBJ1-2; no clear D gene. The CDR3 end falls 3 residues outside the read, so it is completed with the germline J gene. The V gene's germline CDR1 is MNHNS and CDR2 SASEGT. The CDR3 loop spans 16 amino acids.

In the case of this clone: The CDR3 is cut off 3 residues early in the read; its end comes from the germline J gene. This chain connects TRBV2 to TRBJ2-1; the D gene is possibly TRBD2 (6 bases). CDR3 length: 12 amino acids. Germline V gene lookup returns CDR1 SNHLY and CDR2 FYNNEI. The germline V and J ends were trimmed by 5 bases and 8 bases, with 10 bases remaining between them. The CDR3 spells CASSPTRDEQFF. CDR3 DNA (partial): TGTGCCAGCAGTCCGACTAGAGATGAG. The entire variable domain, with the rest obtained from reference TRBV2 and TRBJ2-1, is as follows: EPEVTQTPSHQVTQMGQEVILRCVPISNHLYFYWYRQILGQKVEFLVSFYNNEISEKSEIFDDQFSVERPDGSNFTLKIRSTKLEDSAMYFCASSPTRDEQFFGPGTRLTVL.

This clone was counted a few times. One junction end does not reproduce the germline sequence, and a read error may be involved. The DNA ends 3 residues before the CDR3 does, and the rest of the CDR3 is filled in from the germline J gene. The chain recombines TRBV19 with TRBJ1-2, with D unclear. The CDR3 covers 15 residues. Per the germline V gene, CDR1 is LNHDA and CDR2 is SQIVND (reference sequence). CDR3 DNA, as far as it was read: TGTGCCTGTAGTATAGATCTTCGCGGGTTTGGTGGC. Its translation: CACSIDLRGFGG. The entire CDR3 sequence reads CACSIDLRGFGGYTF.

This clone occurred many times. With the read ending 3 residues before the CDR3 end, the germline J gene is used to fill in that end. V usage is TRBV6-2 or TRBV6-3 and J usage is TRBJ2-7; D remains unclear. CDR3 length: 11 residues. CDR1 is MNHEY and CDR2 is SVGEGT in the germline V gene. The V end was cut by 6 bases, the J end by 4 bases, with 7 bases between. CDR3 region: CASRARYEQYF. CDR3 DNA, as far as it was read: TGTGCCAGCAGAGCTAGGTACGAG.

Many counts were recorded for this clone. Sequencing ends 3 residues short of the CDR3 end; the germline J gene provides the rest. The V gene is TRBV7-9, the J gene TRBJ1-2; tentatively, D is TRBD1 (5 bases). This CDR3 contains 13 residues. Trimming shortened V by 5 bases and J by 6 bases, and 13 bases separated the two germline ends. Germline CDR1 reads SEHNR; CDR2 reads FQNEAQ (reference sequence). CDR3 bases read: TGTGCCAGCAGCCGGGACTTAGCGCATGGC. Protein sequence: CASSRDLAHG. The full-length CDR3 reads as CASSRDLAHGYTF.

On this clone itself: The sequence runs out 3 residues before the end of the CDR3; the remainder is reconstructed from the germline J gene. The chain has TRBV18 and TRBJ1-1; the match to TRBD1 covers 11 bases. CDR1 and CDR2 (germline): KGHSH, LQKENI. The CDR3 is 15 amino acids. V trimming: 4 bases; J trimming: 1 base; junction bases outside the gene matches: 2. This CDR3 is CASSQGQGANTEAFF. The part of the CDR3 DNA that was read is TGTGCCAGCTCACAAGGACAGGGGGCGAACACTGAA.

This clone has a count of ten or more. The CDR3 goes on 3 residues after the read ends, and that part is filled in from the germline J gene. This chain links TRBV7-9 with TRBJ2-7; D is unresolved. Germline V gene sequence: CDR1 SEHNR, CDR2 FQNEAQ (reference sequence). V lost 3 bases and J lost 5, with 14 bases in between. The CDR3 is 14 residues long. The covered CDR3 bases are TGTGCCAGCAGCTTTAGCAACCCAGAAGACGAG. It is translated as CASSFSNPEDE. The entire CDR3 reads CASSFSNPEDEQYF.

This clone was picked up many times. The read comes to an end 3 residues before the CDR3 does, leaving the germline J gene to fill in the end. The chain uses TRBV12-3 or TRBV12-4 and TRBJ2-2; D may be TRBD2 (6 bases). Trimming stripped 4 bases from V and 7 bases from J, with 13 bases between. This CDR3 region has 14 residues. CDR3 amino acids: CASSWVQGLGELFF. The sequenced part of the CDR3 DNA is TGTGCCAGCAGTTGGGTCCAGGGACTCGGGGAG.

In its sample, this clone was seen a few times. The sequenced fragment ends 3 residues before the CDR3 boundary, so the rest is inferred from the germline J gene. The chain has TRBV2 and TRBJ1-2; D is unclear. Trimming removed 1 base at V and 4 bases at J, with 4 bases between. Germline assignment: CDR1 SNHLY and CDR2 FYNNEI. CDR3 size: 12 residues. The CDR3 spells CASSEDSYGYTF. CDR3 DNA, as far as it was read: TGTGCCAGCAGTGAAGACAGCTATGGC. The full variable domain, its missing parts supplied by reference TRBV2 and TRBJ1-2, is EPEVTQTPSHQVTQMGQEVILRCVPISNHLYFYWYRQILGQKVEFLVSFYNNEISEKSEIFDDQFSVERPDGSNFTLKIRSTKLEDSAMYFCASSEDSYGYTFGSGTRLTVV.

This clone appeared many times. The CDR3 end is not reached by the read, which stops 3 residues before it; the germline J gene fills it in. The chain combines TRBV19 with TRBJ2-1; 8 bases line up with TRBD2. Looked up from germline, CDR1 is LNHDA and CDR2 is SQIVND (reference sequence). CDR3 length equals 15 residues. The V segment lost 5 bases and the J segment 3 bases; nucleotides outside the gene matches: 6. The CDR3 here is CASSYRAGVYNEQFF. The covered CDR3 bases are TGTGCCAGTAGTTACCGAGCGGGGGTCTACAATGAG.

Many counts were recorded for this clone. From the germline J gene comes the end of the CDR3, since the read stops 3 residues before it. The chain is built from TRBV18 and TRBJ2-1; 12 nucleotides match TRBD2. The germline CDR1 and CDR2 sequences are KGHSH and LQKENI. V lost 3 bases, J lost 6 bases, and 12 bases stayed unmatched. The CDR3 is 18 amino acids. The CDR3 loop is CASSPLAGGLSAINEQFF. The CDR3 bases that were read are TGTGCCAGCTCACCGCTAGCGGGGGGGCTATCAGCGATCAATGAG.

This clone was counted many times. Read coverage stops 3 residues before the CDR3 terminus; the germline J gene supplies the remainder. The chain couples TRBV6-2 or TRBV6-3 to TRBJ2-7, with 7 bases identical to TRBD2. There are 14 residues in the CDR3. After removal of 3 bases from V and 0 bases from J, the junction contained 2 bases not matched to a gene. Germline assignment: CDR1 MNHEY and CDR2 SVGEGT. Incomplete CDR3 DNA: TGTGCCAGCAGTTATGGGGGGGGCTCCTACGAG. Translated: CASSYGGGSYE. The complete CDR3 protein is CASSYGGGSYEQYF.

This clone was counted many times. The CDR3 is cut off 3 residues early in the read; its end comes from the germline J gene. The gene calls are TRBV29-1 and TRBJ1-5; TRBD1 matches at 7 bases. The germline CDR1 and CDR2 sequences are SQVTM and ANQGSEA. V was pared by 4 bases and J by 1 base, with 7 bases of the junction left unmatched. CDR3 length: 15 amino acids. The part of the CDR3 DNA that was read is TGCAGCGTTGGGGCAGGGGGTGAAAGCAATCAGCCC. Translating gives CSVGAGGESNQP. The entire CDR3 sequence reads CSVGAGGESNQPQHF. The whole variable domain, remainder taken from reference TRBV29-1 and TRBJ1-5, is SAVISQKPSRDICQRGTSLTIQCQVDSQVTMMFWYRQQPGQSLTLIATANQGSEATYESGFVIDKFPISRPNLTFSTLTVSNMSPEDSSIYLCSVGAGGESNQPQHFGDGTRLSIL.

In its sample, this clone was seen a few times. Read data end 3 residues before the CDR3 end; the end is taken from the germline J gene. The chain uses TRBV19 and TRBJ1-2, with D perhaps TRBD1 (5 bases). CDR1 LNHDA and CDR2 SQIVND come from the germline V gene (reference sequence). This CDR3 region has 18 residues. The CDR3: CASDPGLAGVSSYNDYTF. CDR3 bases read: TGTGCCAGTGACCCGGGACTAGCGGGGGTTAGCTCCTACAATGAC.

In this sample, this clone turned up many times. The read ends 3 residues shy of where the CDR3 ends; the end is completed using the germline J gene. The chain recombines TRBV6-2 or TRBV6-3 with TRBJ2-7, with D perhaps TRBD2 (6 bases). There are 13 residues in the CDR3. Trimming removed 8 bases at V and 4 bases at J, with 15 bases between. Germline V gene sequence: CDR1 MNHEY, CDR2 SVGEGT. The sequenced CDR3 bases are TGTGCCAGCGAATTAGCGGAACGGTACGAG. Protein: CASELAERYE. In full, the CDR3 reads CASELAERYEQYF.

This clone was observed many times. The read ends 3 residues early relative to the CDR3; the germline J gene fills the gap. J is TRBJ2-2 and V is TRBV19, with 9 bases fitting TRBD1. With 4 bases clipped from V and 5 bases from J, the junction kept 8 bases outside the gene matches. Germline assignment: CDR1 LNHDA and CDR2 SQIVND (reference sequence). This CDR3 has 16 residues. The CDR3 spells CASSTGTGMLTGELFF. CDR3 DNA, as far as it was read: TGTGCCAGTAGTACCGGGACAGGGATGTTGACCGGGGAG.

Ten or more counts support this clone. Read data end 3 residues before the CDR3 end; the end is taken from the germline J gene. The chain couples TRBV20-1 to TRBJ2-5, with 14 nucleotides matching TRBD2. Trimming took 1 base from V and 5 from J; bases not matched to a gene: 3. This CDR3 is 15 amino acids long. CDR1 and CDR2 (germline): DFQATT, SNEGSKA (reference sequence). The sequenced part of the CDR3 DNA is TGCAGTGCTAGAGGGCGACTAGCGGGAGGGGAGACC. Encoded protein: CSARGRLAGGET. The whole CDR3 reads CSARGRLAGGETQYF.

This clone has at least ten counts. The sequence runs out 3 residues before the end of the CDR3; the remainder is reconstructed from the germline J gene. The chain uses TRBV29-1 and TRBJ1-2; 11 bases are a match to TRBD1. Trimming cost V 6 bases and J 4 bases; bases outside gene matches: 4. This CDR3 contains 13 residues. Looked up from germline, CDR1 is SQVTM and CDR2 is ANQGSEA. Partial CDR3 DNA: TGCAGCGTGGACAGGGGGCTGCTCTATGGC. Translating it yields CSVDRGLLYG. The full CDR3 protein reads CSVDRGLLYGYTF.